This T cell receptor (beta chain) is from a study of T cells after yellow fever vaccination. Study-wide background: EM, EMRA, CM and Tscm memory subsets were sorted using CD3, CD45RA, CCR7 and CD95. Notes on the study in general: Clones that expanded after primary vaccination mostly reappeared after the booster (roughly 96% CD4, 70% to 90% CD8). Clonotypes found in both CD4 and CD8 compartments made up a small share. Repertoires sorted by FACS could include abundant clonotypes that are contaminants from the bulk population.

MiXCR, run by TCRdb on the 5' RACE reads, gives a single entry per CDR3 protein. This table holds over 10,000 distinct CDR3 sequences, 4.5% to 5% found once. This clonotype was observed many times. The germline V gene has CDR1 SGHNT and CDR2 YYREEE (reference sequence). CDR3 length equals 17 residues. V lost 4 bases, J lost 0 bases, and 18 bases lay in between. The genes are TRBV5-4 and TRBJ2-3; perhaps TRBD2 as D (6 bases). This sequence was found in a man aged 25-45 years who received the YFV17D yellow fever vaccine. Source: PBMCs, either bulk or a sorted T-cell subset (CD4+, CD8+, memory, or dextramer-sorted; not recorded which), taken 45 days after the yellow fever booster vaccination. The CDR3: CASSGSGLRTSTDTQYF. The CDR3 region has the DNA TGTGCCAGCAGCGGAAGCGGGCTTCGTACTAGCACAGATACGCAGTATTTT.